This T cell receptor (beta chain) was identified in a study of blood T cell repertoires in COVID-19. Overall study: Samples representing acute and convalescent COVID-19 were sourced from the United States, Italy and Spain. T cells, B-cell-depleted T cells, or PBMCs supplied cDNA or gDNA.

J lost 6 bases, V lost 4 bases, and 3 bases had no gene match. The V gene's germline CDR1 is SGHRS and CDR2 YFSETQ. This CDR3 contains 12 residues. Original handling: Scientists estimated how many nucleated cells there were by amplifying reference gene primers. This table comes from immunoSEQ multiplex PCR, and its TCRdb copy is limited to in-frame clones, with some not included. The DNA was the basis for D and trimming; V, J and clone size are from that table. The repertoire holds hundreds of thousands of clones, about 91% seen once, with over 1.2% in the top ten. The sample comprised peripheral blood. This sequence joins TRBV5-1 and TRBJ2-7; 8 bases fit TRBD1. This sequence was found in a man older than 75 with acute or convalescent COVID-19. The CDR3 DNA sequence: TGCGCCAGCAGCCCAACAGGGGGCGAGCAGTACTTC. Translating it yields CASSPTGGEQYF.